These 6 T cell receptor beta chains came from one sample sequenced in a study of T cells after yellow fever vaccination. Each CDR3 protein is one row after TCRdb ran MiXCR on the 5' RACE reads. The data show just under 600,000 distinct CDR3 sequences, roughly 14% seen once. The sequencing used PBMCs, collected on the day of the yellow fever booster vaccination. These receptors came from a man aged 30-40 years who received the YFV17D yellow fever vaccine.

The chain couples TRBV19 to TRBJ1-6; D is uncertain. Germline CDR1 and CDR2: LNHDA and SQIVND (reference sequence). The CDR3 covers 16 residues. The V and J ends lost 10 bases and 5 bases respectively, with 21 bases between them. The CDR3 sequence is CANKGSRNGHNSPLHF. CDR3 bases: TGTGCCAACAAAGGAAGCAGGAATGGCCATAATTCACCCCTCCACTTT. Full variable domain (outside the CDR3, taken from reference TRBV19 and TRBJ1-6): DGGITQSPKYLFRKEGQNVTLSCEQNLNHDAMYWYRQDPGQGLRLIYYSQIVNDFQKGDIAEGYSVSREKKESFPLTVTSAQKNPTAFYLCANKGSRNGHNSPLHFGNGTRLTVT.

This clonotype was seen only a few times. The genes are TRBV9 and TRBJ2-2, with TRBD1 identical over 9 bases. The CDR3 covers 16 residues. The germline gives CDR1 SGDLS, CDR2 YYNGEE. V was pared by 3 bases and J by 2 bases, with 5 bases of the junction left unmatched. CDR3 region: CASSGYRGPNTGELFF. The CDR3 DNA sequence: TGTGCCAGCAGCGGCTACAGGGGGCCAAACACCGGGGAGCTGTTTTTT.

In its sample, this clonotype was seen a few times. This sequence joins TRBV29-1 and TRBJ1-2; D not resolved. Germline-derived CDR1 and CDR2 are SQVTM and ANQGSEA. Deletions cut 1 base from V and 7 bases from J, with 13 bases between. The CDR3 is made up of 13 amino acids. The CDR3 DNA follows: TGCAGCGTTGAAGGGAGCCGGATGACTGGCTACACCTTC. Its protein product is CSVEGSRMTGYTF.

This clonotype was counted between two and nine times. This chain's CDR3 is CASSYTVRGYTF. DNA of the CDR3: TGTGCCAGCAGTTACACGGTCCGGGGCTACACCTTC. This rearrangement joins TRBV6-2 or TRBV6-3 to TRBJ1-2; the D is unclear. The CDR3 is 12 amino acids. Germline CDR1 reads MNHEY; CDR2 reads SVGEGT. V was trimmed by 2 bases and J by 8 bases, leaving 9 bases between them.

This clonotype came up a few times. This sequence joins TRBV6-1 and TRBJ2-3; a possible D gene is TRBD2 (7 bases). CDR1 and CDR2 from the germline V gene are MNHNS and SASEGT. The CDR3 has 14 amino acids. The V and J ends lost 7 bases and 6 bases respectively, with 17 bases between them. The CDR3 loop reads CASKRGGDFDTQYF. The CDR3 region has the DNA TGTGCCAGCAAGAGGGGGGGAGATTTTGATACGCAGTATTTT.

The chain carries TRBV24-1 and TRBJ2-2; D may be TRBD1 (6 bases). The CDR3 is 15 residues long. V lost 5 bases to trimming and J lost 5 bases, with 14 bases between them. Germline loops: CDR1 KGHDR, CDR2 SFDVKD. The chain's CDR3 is CATSASRGMTGELFF. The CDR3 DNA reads TGTGCCACCAGTGCCTCCAGGGGTATGACCGGGGAGCTGTTTTTT.